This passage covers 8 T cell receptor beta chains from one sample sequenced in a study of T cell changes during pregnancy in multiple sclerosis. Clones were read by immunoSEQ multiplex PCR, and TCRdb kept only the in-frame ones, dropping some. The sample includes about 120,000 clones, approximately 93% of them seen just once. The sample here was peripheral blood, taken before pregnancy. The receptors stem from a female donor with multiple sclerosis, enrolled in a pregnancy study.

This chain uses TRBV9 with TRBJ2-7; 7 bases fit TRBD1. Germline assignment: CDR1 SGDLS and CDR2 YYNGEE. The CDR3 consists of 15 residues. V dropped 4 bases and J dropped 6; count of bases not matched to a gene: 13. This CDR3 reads CASSPHRTGLGEQYF. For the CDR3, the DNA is TGTGCCAGCAGCCCCCACAGGACAGGCTTGGGCGAGCAGTACTTC.

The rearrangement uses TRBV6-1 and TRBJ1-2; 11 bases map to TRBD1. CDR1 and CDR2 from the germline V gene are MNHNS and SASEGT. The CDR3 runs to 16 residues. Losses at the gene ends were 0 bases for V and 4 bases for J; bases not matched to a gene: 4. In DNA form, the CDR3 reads TGTGCCAGCAGTGAAGCGCGGACAGGGGGCTTCTATGGCTACACCTTC. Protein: CASSEARTGGFYGYTF.

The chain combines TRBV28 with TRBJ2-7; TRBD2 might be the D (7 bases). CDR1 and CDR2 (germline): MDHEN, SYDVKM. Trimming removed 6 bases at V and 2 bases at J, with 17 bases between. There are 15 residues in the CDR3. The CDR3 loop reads CASREGGAKAYEQYF. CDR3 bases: TGTGCCAGCAGGGAAGGGGGGGCGAAAGCCTACGAGCAGTACTTC.

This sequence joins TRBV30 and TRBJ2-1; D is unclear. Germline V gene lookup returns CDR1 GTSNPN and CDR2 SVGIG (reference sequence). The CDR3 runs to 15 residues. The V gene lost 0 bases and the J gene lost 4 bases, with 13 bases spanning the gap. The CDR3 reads CAWSVFELRYNEQFF. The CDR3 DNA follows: TGTGCCTGGAGTGTTTTCGAGCTTCGGTACAATGAGCAGTTCTTC.

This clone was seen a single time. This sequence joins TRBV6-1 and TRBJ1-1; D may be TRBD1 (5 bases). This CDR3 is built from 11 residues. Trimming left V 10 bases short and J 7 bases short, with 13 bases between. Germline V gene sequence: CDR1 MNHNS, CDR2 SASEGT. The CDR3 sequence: CAIHRQLEAFF. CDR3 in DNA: TGTGCCATCCATCGACAGCTTGAAGCTTTCTTT.

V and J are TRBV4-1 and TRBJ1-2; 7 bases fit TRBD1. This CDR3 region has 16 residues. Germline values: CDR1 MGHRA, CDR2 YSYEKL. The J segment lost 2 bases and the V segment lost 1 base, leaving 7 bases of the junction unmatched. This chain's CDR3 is CASSQGVTGWNYGYTF. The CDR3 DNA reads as TGCGCCAGCAGCCAAGGAGTGACAGGGTGGAACTATGGCTACACCTTC.

CDR3 sequence reads: CASSPDRGVDTQYF. CDR3 nucleotide sequence: TGTGCCAGCAGCCCTGACAGGGGTGTAGATACGCAGTATTTT. The chain combines TRBV7-3 with TRBJ2-3; TRBD1 matches at 8 bases. The V gene's germline CDR1 is SGHTA and CDR2 FQGTGA. Germline trimming cut 5 bases from V and 5 bases from J; bases unmatched to any gene: 6. The CDR3 runs 14 residues.

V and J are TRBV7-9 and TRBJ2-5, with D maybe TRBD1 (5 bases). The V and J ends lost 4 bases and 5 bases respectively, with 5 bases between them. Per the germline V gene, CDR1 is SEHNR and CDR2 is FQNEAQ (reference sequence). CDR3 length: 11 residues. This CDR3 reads CASSWGETQYF. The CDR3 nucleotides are TGTGCCAGCAGCTGGGGCGAGACCCAGTACTTC.